Below, 3 T cell receptor beta chains from the same sample are listed, as sequenced in a study of control samples from healthy donors and cancer patients. TCRdb's table, derived via immunoSEQ multiplex PCR, lists solely in-frame clones and lacks some. Here the sample spans about 120,000 clones, 85% to 90% being singletons. The sample was PBMCs. All receptors derive from a woman aged 45 to 65 with colorectal cancer.

The rearrangement links TRBV5-6 to TRBJ2-5; D perhaps matches TRBD2 (6 bases). The germline V gene encodes CDR1 SGHDT and CDR2 YYEEEE. Trimming stripped 4 bases from V and 5 bases from J, with 15 bases between. The CDR3 contains 14 residues. CDR3 in amino acids: CASSASLAYETQYF. The CDR3 DNA sequence: TGTGCCAGCAGCGCCTCACTAGCTTACGAGACCCAGTACTTC.

The chain links TRBV18 to TRBJ1-1; D not resolved. V was trimmed by 1 base and J by 2 bases, leaving 11 bases between them. Per the germline V gene, CDR1 is KGHSH and CDR2 is LQKENI. The CDR3 extends over 15 amino acids. The CDR3 bases are TGTGCCAGCTCACCACTCTGGACGGCAAACACTGAAGCTTTCTTT. This encodes CASSPLWTANTEAFF.

This chain joins TRBV20-1 and TRBJ2-7, with 9 nucleotides matching TRBD2. The CDR3 is 14 amino acids. J lost 2 bases, V lost 3 bases, and 5 bases had no gene match. CDR1 DFQATT and CDR2 SNEGSKA come from the germline V gene (reference sequence). CDR3 in DNA: TGCAGTGCTAGTACGAGCGGGGGGACCTACGAGCAGTACTTC. It translates to CSASTSGGTYEQYF.